The 28 T cell receptor beta chains presented below share a single source sample, sequenced in a study of cytomegalovirus exposure and HLA in healthy donors. PCR employed 60 Vbeta and 13 Jbeta primers. The table came from immunoSEQ multiplex PCR; TCRdb's copy has only in-frame clones and leaves some out. The sample has 150,000 to 200,000 clones; approximately 65% are singletons. Material for sequencing was PBMCs. These receptors all come from a man between 35 and 55 years old in good health and CMV-seronegative.

Concerning this clone itself: The junction does not match germline at one end; this may be a read error. The V gene is TRBV6-6, the J gene TRBJ2-7; possible D gene TRBD1, 5 bases. CDR1 is MNHNY, CDR2 SVGAGI, per germline (reference sequence). CDR3 size: 14 residues. The CDR3 DNA reads TGTGTCAGCAGTTATTCCAGGGATGACTACGAGCAGTACTTC. This gives the protein CVSSYSRDDYEQYF.

The chain couples TRBV12-5 to TRBJ2-5, with D unresolved. The CDR3 contains 12 residues. V gave up 6 bases and J gave up 0 bases, with 5 bases separating them. CDR1 and CDR2 (germline): LGHNT, FRNRAP. The CDR3 nucleotides read TGTGCTAGTGGAGGAGACCAAGAGACCCAGTACTTC. This encodes CASGGDQETQYF.

The chain uses TRBV5-4 and TRBJ2-5; tentative D call: TRBD1 (6 bases). This CDR3 is 19 amino acids long. Per germline, CDR1 SGHNT and CDR2 YYREEE (reference sequence). V lost 5 bases and J 5 bases, leaving 31 bases between the germline ends. The CDR3 DNA reads TGTGCCAGCAGTTGGAACAGGGTAAACTATCCGCGATTCGTTGAGACCCAGTACTTC. It encodes CASSWNRVNYPRFVETQYF.

Turning to this clone: Other nucleotide sequences in the sample specify the same CDR3. The genes are TRBV7-9 and TRBJ2-2; 11 nucleotides line up with TRBD1. Unmatched junction bases numbered 7, after V lost 4 bases and J lost 6 bases. In germline, CDR1 is SEHNR, CDR2 FQNEAQ (reference sequence). This CDR3 comprises 16 residues. The CDR3 DNA is TGTGCCAGCAGCTGGACAGGGGGCGCAGGCGCCGGGGAGCTGTTTTTT. Translated: CASSWTGGAGAGELFF.

The chain uses TRBV19 and TRBJ1-3; the match to TRBD1 covers 7 bases. Trimming took 5 bases from V and 2 from J; bases not matched to a gene: 9. The germline gives CDR1 LNHDA, CDR2 SQIVND (reference sequence). This CDR3 has 16 residues. In nucleotides, the CDR3 is TGTGCCAGTAGTCTCCGACAGGGAGCGGCTGGAAACACCATATATTTT. It encodes CASSLRQGAAGNTIYF.

This clone was detected a few times. The genes are TRBV5-1 and TRBJ2-3; 7 nucleotides match TRBD1. Losses at the gene ends were 3 bases for V and 6 bases for J; bases not matched to a gene: 4. Germline CDR1 and CDR2: SGHRS and YFSETQ. This CDR3 is 13 amino acids long. CDR3 nucleotide sequence: TGCGCCAGCAGCTCCCAACAGGGGGATACGCAGTATTTT. Its protein product is CASSSQQGDTQYF.

The chain recombines TRBV20-1 with TRBJ1-1; 7 nucleotides match TRBD1. This CDR3 has 11 amino acids. Germline lookup yields CDR1 DFQATT and CDR2 SNEGSKA (reference sequence). The J segment lost 6 bases and the V segment lost 2 bases, leaving 0 bases of the junction unmatched. The CDR3 spells CSARRGPEAFF. CDR3 bases: TGCAGTGCTAGAAGGGGGCCTGAAGCTTTCTTT.

This clone was detected a few times. The genes are TRBV28 and TRBJ2-3; no reliable D call. Germline CDR1 MDHEN, CDR2 SYDVKM. V was clipped by 3 bases and J by 6 bases, with 4 bases between them. The CDR3 length is 11 residues. Here the CDR3 reads CASSFRDTQYF. DNA for the CDR3: TGTGCCAGCAGTTTCAGGGATACGCAGTATTTT.

The V call is TRBV7-2, the J call TRBJ1-5, with TRBD1 identical over 8 bases. The germline V gene has CDR1 SGHTA and CDR2 FQGNSA. V gave up 2 bases and J gave up 3 bases; unmatched junction bases: 3. CDR3 length: 15 residues. Written as DNA, the CDR3 is TGTGCCAGCAGCTTACAGGGGGCGGCCAATCAGCCCCAGCATTTT. Translating it yields CASSLQGAANQPQHF.

This clone was counted only a few times. The chain joins TRBV5-1 to TRBJ2-1; TRBD2 agrees at 13 bases. With V trimmed by 3 bases and J by 10 bases, 19 bases remained unmatched. Germline-derived CDR1 and CDR2 are SGHRS and YFSETQ. The CDR3 is 19 amino acids. This chain's CDR3 is CASSSYGLAGEALRVEQFF. The CDR3 coding sequence is TGCGCCAGCAGCTCTTATGGACTAGCGGGAGAGGCTCTAAGGGTAGAGCAGTTCTTC.

This sequence joins TRBV7-6 and TRBJ2-5; TRBD1 might be the D (6 bases). Near its end, the DNA agrees better with TRBJ2-7, so the J call may be wrong. The length of the CDR3 is 12 residues. Germline values: CDR1 SGHVS, CDR2 FNYEAQ. The CDR3 region is CASSLAGDEQYF. The CDR3, as DNA: TGTGCCAGCAGCTTGGCAGGGGACGAGCAGTACTTC.

Only a few counts were recorded for this clone. This sequence joins TRBV9 and TRBJ1-4; a weak D match, TRBD1 (6 bases). V was trimmed by 3 bases and J by 7 bases, leaving 25 bases between them. The CDR3 totals 18 residues. Germline lookup yields CDR1 SGDLS and CDR2 YYNGEE. Here the CDR3 DNA reads TGTGCCAGCAGCGAACGAGAGGGGGGCGCGGGAGGAGGTGAAAAACTGTTTTTT. Its translation is CASSEREGGAGGGEKLFF.

This clone was counted only a few times. This chain uses TRBV7-9 with TRBJ1-1, with D possibly being TRBD1 (6 bases). Per germline, CDR1 SEHNR and CDR2 FQNEAQ (reference sequence). The CDR3 runs 14 residues. V dropped 2 bases and J dropped 1 base, with 8 bases sitting between them. The CDR3: CASSLTQGNTEAFF. DNA for the CDR3: TGTGCCAGCAGCTTAACACAGGGGAACACTGAAGCTTTCTTT.

J is TRBJ2-3 and V is TRBV25-1; TRBD2 agrees at 7 bases. Trimming at V came to 2 bases and at J to 4 bases, leaving 6 bases not matched to a gene. The CDR3 is made up of 15 amino acids. Germline CDR1 and CDR2: MGHDK and SYGVNS. The CDR3 spells CASSERGEGSDTQYF. The CDR3 region has the DNA TGTGCCAGCAGTGAACGAGGGGAGGGTTCAGATACGCAGTATTTT.

This clone came up once. V usage is TRBV9 and J usage is TRBJ1-2; TRBD1 might be the D (6 bases). The V gene lost 5 bases and the J gene lost 7 bases, with 18 bases spanning the gap. The germline CDR1 and CDR2 sequences are SGDLS and YYNGEE. The CDR3 runs to 14 residues. The CDR3 DNA follows: TGTGCCAGCAGACCACGGACAGTCCCGGTTGGCTACACCTTC. Translation gives CASRPRTVPVGYTF.

The chain uses TRBV10-3 and TRBJ2-6, with 10 nucleotides matching TRBD2. V shed 0 bases and J 4 bases; nucleotides not matched to a gene: 3. This CDR3 has 17 residues. Germline V gene data show CDR1 as ENHRY and CDR2 as SYGVKD. CDR3 amino acids: CAISESGLATGANVLTF. In DNA, the CDR3 is TGTGCCATCAGTGAGTCGGGACTAGCGACCGGGGCCAACGTCCTGACTTTC.

The chain has TRBV28 and TRBJ1-5, with a weak D call TRBD1 (5 bases). This CDR3 region has 15 residues. The germline V and J ends were trimmed by 1 base and 2 bases, with 9 bases remaining between them. Looked up from germline, CDR1 is MDHEN and CDR2 is SYDVKM. The CDR3 DNA reads TGTGCCAGCAGTTTATCAGGGTTGGGCAATCAGCCCCAGCATTTT. Translation: CASSLSGLGNQPQHF. Looking up the rest from reference TRBV28 and TRBJ1-5 gives the full variable domain: DVKVTQSSRYLVKRTGEKVFLECVQDMDHENMFWYRQDPGLGLRLIYFSYDVKMKEKGDIPEGYSVSREKKERFSLILESASTNQTSMYLCASSLSGLGNQPQHFGDGTRLSIL.

The rearrangement links TRBV4-3 to TRBJ2-5; TRBD1 might be the D (6 bases). Germline loops: CDR1 LGHNA, CDR2 YSLEER. This CDR3 has 15 amino acids. Trimming took 0 bases from V and 4 from J, leaving 12 bases between them. CDR3 sequence: CASSQEFTGPETQYF. The CDR3, as DNA: TGCGCCAGCAGCCAAGAGTTCACAGGGCCAGAGACCCAGTACTTC.

The sample holds a few counts of this clone. The rearrangement links TRBV11-1 to TRBJ2-7; 14 nucleotides line up with TRBD2. Germline CDR1 SGHAT, CDR2 FQDESV (reference sequence). The V gene end was trimmed by 4 bases and the J gene end by 3 bases; junction bases not matched to a gene: 5. This CDR3 has 16 residues. The CDR3 spells CASSSPGTSGSYEQYF. CDR3 nucleotide sequence: TGTGCCAGCAGCTCCCCCGGGACTAGCGGGAGCTACGAGCAGTACTTC.

This clone has only one observation. This rearrangement joins TRBV7-9 to TRBJ2-7; tentatively, D is TRBD1 (5 bases). V lost 8 bases and J lost 3, with 17 bases in between. Germline assignment: CDR1 SEHNR and CDR2 FQNEAQ (reference sequence). The CDR3 is 14 residues long. CDR3 in amino acids: CASSPEQGHYEQYF. The DNA for the CDR3 is TGTGCCAGCTCCCCGGAGCAGGGTCACTACGAGCAGTACTTC.

This chain uses TRBV5-1 with TRBJ1-4; 7 bases are shared with TRBD1. The CDR3 runs 14 residues. The V gene's germline CDR1 is SGHRS and CDR2 YFSETQ. With 5 bases clipped from V and 5 bases from J, the junction kept 6 bases outside the gene matches. CDR3 coding DNA: TGCGCCAGCAGGCAGACAGGGATAAATGAAAAACTGTTTTTT. Translated: CASRQTGINEKLFF.

This clone was recorded only once. This chain connects TRBV14 to TRBJ2-7, with 8 nucleotides matching TRBD2. Trimming took 0 bases from V and 3 from J; bases not matched to a gene: 4. CDR1 SGHDN and CDR2 FVKESK come from the germline V gene. The CDR3 is made up of 15 amino acids. The CDR3 nucleotides are TGTGCCAGCAGCCAAGAATCGGGACTAGGCTACGAGCAGTACTTC. This gives the protein CASSQESGLGYEQYF.

This clone was seen a single time. The chain employs TRBV28 and TRBJ1-5; no firm D call. V was pared by 7 bases and J by 0 bases, with 16 bases between. Germline V CDR1 and CDR2: MDHEN, SYDVKM. This CDR3 contains 16 residues. CDR3: CASTYNLWFSNQPQHF. In nucleotides, the CDR3 is TGTGCCAGCACCTATAATTTGTGGTTTAGCAATCAGCCCCAGCATTTT. The full variable domain, in which reference TRBV28 and TRBJ1-5 provide the parts outside the CDR3, is DVKVTQSSRYLVKRTGEKVFLECVQDMDHENMFWYRQDPGLGLRLIYFSYDVKMKEKGDIPEGYSVSREKKERFSLILESASTNQTSMYLCASTYNLWFSNQPQHFGDGTRLSIL.

The chain has TRBV5-4 and TRBJ2-7; D remains ambiguous. Germline lookup yields CDR1 SGHNT and CDR2 YYREEE (reference sequence). Trimming left V 0 bases short and J 5 bases short, with 9 bases between. The CDR3 sequence is 13 residues long. CDR3 coding DNA: TGTGCCAGCAGCTTGGACTCGGTGGACGAGCAGTACTTC. Amino acid sequence: CASSLDSVDEQYF. The full variable domain, completed using reference TRBV5-4 and TRBJ2-7, is ETGVTQSPTHLIKTRGQQVTLRCSSQSGHNTVSWYQQALGQGPQFIFQYYREEENGRGNFPPRFSGLQFPNYSSELNVNALELDDSALYLCASSLDSVDEQYFGPGTRLTVT.

In the case of this clone: Other DNA sequences in this specimen translate into the identical CDR3. This chain uses TRBV27 with TRBJ2-7; possibly TRBD1 for D (5 bases). Trimming left V 0 bases short and J 3 bases short, with 9 bases between. CDR1 is MNHEY and CDR2 is SMNVEV in the germline V gene (reference sequence). This CDR3 is built from 14 residues. In DNA, the CDR3 is TGTGCCAGCAGTTTATCCGGACAAATCTACGAGCAGTACTTC. Its protein is CASSLSGQIYEQYF.

This chain uses TRBV6-1 with TRBJ1-4; D uncertain. Germline V gene sequence: CDR1 MNHNS, CDR2 SASEGT. Trimming removed 4 bases from V and 2 bases from J, with 11 bases in between. This CDR3 has 15 residues. In DNA form, the CDR3 reads TGTGCCAGCAGTGCCCAGATTACGACTAATGAAAAACTGTTTTTT. Residues: CASSAQITTNEKLFF.

This chain links TRBV10-3 with TRBJ1-5; D ambiguous. The V end lost 9 bases, the J end lost 1 base, and 7 bases lay between the germline ends. The CDR3 has 12 amino acids. The V gene's germline CDR1 is ENHRY and CDR2 SYGVKD. Written as DNA, the CDR3 is TGTGCCATTGGGAGAAGCAATCAGCCCCAGCATTTT. Its protein product is CAIGRSNQPQHF.

The rearrangement uses TRBV14 and TRBJ2-1; TRBD1 is a possible D gene (6 bases). The CDR3 loop spans 14 amino acids. CDR1 is SGHDN, CDR2 FVKESK, per germline. The V end was cut by 5 bases, the J end by 2 bases, with 10 bases between. The CDR3 here is CASSYSGAYNEQFF. CDR3 DNA: TGTGCCAGCAGCTACTCAGGGGCCTACAATGAGCAGTTCTTC.